This T cell receptor beta chain was identified during a study of cytomegalovirus exposure and HLA in healthy donors. Study-level findings and limits: Later analysis identified a missense DCLRE1C variant that was linked to TCR beta V- and J-gene trimming. Reports indicated that the classifier achieved high specificity and sensitivity in diagnosing cytomegalovirus status. A later analysis, which compared TCR beta chains of equal frequency, found the HLA-associated ones more clonally expanded.

The PCR made use of 60 Vbeta and 13 Jbeta primers. TCRdb keeps only in-frame clones here, not all; method: immunoSEQ multiplex PCR. The table lists around 130,000 clones. V lost 5 bases and J 0 bases, leaving 17 bases between the germline ends. The germline CDR1 and CDR2 sequences are SGHTA and FQGNSA. The CDR3 runs to 17 residues. As for this clone: Its target is not known.

This TCR derives from a middle-aged woman in good health and CMV-seronegative. This chain joins TRBV7-2 and TRBJ2-1, with D perhaps TRBD2 (5 bases). The sequenced material came from PBMCs. This chain's CDR3 is CASSATRADLSYNEQFF. DNA for the CDR3: TGTGCCAGCAGCGCCACTCGAGCGGACCTCTCCTACAATGAGCAGTTCTTC.